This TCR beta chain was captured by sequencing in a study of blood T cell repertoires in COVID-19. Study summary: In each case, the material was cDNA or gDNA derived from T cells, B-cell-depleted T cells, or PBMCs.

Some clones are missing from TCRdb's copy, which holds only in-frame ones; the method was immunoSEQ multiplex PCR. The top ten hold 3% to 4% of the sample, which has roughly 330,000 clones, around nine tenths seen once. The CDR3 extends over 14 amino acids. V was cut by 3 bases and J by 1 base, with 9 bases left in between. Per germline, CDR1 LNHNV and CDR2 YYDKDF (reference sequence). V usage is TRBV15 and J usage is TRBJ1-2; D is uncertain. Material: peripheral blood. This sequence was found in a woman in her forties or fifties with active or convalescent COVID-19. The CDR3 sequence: CATSSVSYNYGYTF. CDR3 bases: TGTGCCACCAGCAGTGTGAGTTATAACTATGGCTACACCTTC.